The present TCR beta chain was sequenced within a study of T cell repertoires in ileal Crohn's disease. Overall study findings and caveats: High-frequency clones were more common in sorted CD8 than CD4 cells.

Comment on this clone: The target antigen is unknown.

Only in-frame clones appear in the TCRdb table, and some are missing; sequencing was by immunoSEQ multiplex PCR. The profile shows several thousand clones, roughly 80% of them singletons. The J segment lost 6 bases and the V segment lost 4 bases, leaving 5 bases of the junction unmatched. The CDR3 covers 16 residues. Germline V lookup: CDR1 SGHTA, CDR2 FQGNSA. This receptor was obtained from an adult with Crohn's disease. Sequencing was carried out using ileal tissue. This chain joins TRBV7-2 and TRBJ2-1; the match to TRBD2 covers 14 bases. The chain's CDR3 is CASSSGLAGGLNEQFF. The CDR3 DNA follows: TGTGCCAGCAGCTCCGGACTAGCGGGAGGCCTCAATGAGCAGTTCTTC.